The sequence of this T cell receptor (beta chain) was determined in a study of regulatory T cells in long-lasting Graves disease. Many counts were recorded for this clonotype. Libraries of TCR beta came from iRepertoire HTBI primers plus Arm-PCR of CDR3 regions. One entry per CDR3 protein, called by TCRdb with MiXCR from the multiplex PCR reads. The data show about 380,000 distinct CDR3 sequences, roughly a sixth seen once. The sample's time point: newly diagnosed GD, antithyroid drugs for less than 3 months. After RNA was extracted from PBMCs, the TCR library was made from it. V was clipped by 7 bases and J by 4 bases; unmatched bases: 5. Germline CDR1 and CDR2: SQVTM and ANQGSEA. CDR3 length equals 12 residues.

This sequence joins TRBV29-1 and TRBJ1-1, with 8 bases identical to TRBD1. This sequence originates from a female donor with Graves disease. Sample: peripheral blood mononuclear cells (PBMCs), taken at new diagnosis, from a patient treated with antithyroid drugs. CDR3 protein: CSAGTGTTEAFF. CDR3 DNA sequence: TGCAGCGCCGGGACAGGAACCACTGAAGCTTTCTTT.